This T cell receptor beta chain came from a study of shared clonotypes between healthy human individuals. It was across several immunoSEQ plates that each subset's genomic DNA was evenly split. Scientists sequenced DNA from unsorted PBMC on ten immunoSEQ deep assay plates. Here immunoSEQ multiplex PCR was the method, and the copy in TCRdb shows in-frame clones only, minus some. The profile shows more than 450,000 clones, 70% to 80% of them singletons. The sequenced sample was PBMCs. This sequence originates from a woman in her thirties or forties in good health. Some clones in this sample may be carry-over from other donors' samples.

This chain's CDR3 is CATSRGRTGGTDTQYF. The DNA for the CDR3 is TGTGCCACCAGCAGAGGGCGGACAGGGGGGACAGATACGCAGTATTTT. The chain carries TRBV15 and TRBJ2-3; TRBD1 matches at 10 bases. The CDR3 contains 16 residues. CDR1 LNHNV and CDR2 YYDKDF come from the germline V gene (reference sequence). Unmatched junction bases numbered 4, after V lost 1 base and J lost 3 bases.